This is a list of T cell receptor beta chains from one sample in a study of human T cells and chemical hapten exposure. One entry per CDR3 protein results from TCRdb running MiXCR on the RACE reads. The table lists about 140,000 distinct CDR3 sequences, about 12% of them singletons. The sample in question was whole blood, obtained in connection with sensitization to the hapten diphenylcyclopropenone (DPC). Every receptor here comes from a woman aged 45-59 years with alopecia areata. Some clones in this sample may be carry-over from other donors' samples. Both conserved end residues are part of each CDR3. Each record gives: D gene, J gene, clone size, V gene, CDR3 protein, CDR3 DNA. The D gene is left open where the match is weak. Expanded clones are given a class, and other clones once, few, many or no size at all.

D gene: TRBD1; J gene: TRBJ2-7; clone size: NA; V gene: TRBV6-5; CDR3 protein: CASSPGTGRYEQYF; CDR3 DNA: TGTGCCAGCAGCCCCGGGACAGGGAGGTACGAGCAGTACTTC
D gene: TRBD2; J gene: TRBJ2-1; clone size: NA; V gene: TRBV3-1; CDR3 protein: CASEKREVNNEQFF; CDR3 DNA: TGTGCCAGCGAAAAGCGGGAGGTCAACAATGAGCAGTTCTTC
D gene: TRBD1; J gene: TRBJ1-4; clone size: NA; V gene: TRBV20-1; CDR3 protein: CSAPDRGRWGGEKLFF; CDR3 DNA: TGCAGTGCCCCGGACAGGGGGCGCTGGGGTGGTGAAAAACTGTTTTTT
D gene: NA; J gene: TRBJ1-5; clone size: NA; V gene: TRBV6-2/TRBV6-3; CDR3 protein: CASSISGIQPQHF; CDR3 DNA: TGTGCCAGCAGTATCTCAGGGATTCAGCCCCAGCATTTT
D gene: NA; J gene: TRBJ2-1; clone size: few; V gene: TRBV29-1; CDR3 protein: CSVASSLNEQFF; CDR3 DNA: TGCAGCGTTGCTTCTAGCTTGAATGAGCAGTTCTTC
D gene: NA; J gene: TRBJ1-1; clone size: NA; V gene: TRBV5-1; CDR3 protein: CASSLSRGSTEAFF; CDR3 DNA: TGCGCCAGCAGCTTATCCAGGGGAAGCACTGAAGCTTTCTTT
D gene: NA; J gene: TRBJ1-1; clone size: few; V gene: TRBV29-1; CDR3 protein: CSVEGAKGGVGTEAFF; CDR3 DNA: TGCAGCGTTGAAGGGGCGAAGGGAGGCGTTGGCACTGAAGCTTTCTTT
D gene: TRBD1; J gene: TRBJ1-2; clone size: few; V gene: TRBV7-2; CDR3 protein: CASSLAGQGRHGYTF; CDR3 DNA: TGTGCCAGCAGCTTAGCGGGACAGGGAAGGCATGGCTACACCTTC
D gene: TRBD1; J gene: TRBJ2-7; clone size: many; V gene: TRBV29-1; CDR3 protein: CSVVGTGRFYEQYF; CDR3 DNA: TGCAGCGTTGTCGGGACAGGGAGATTCTACGAGCAGTACTTC
D gene: TRBD2; J gene: TRBJ2-7; clone size: many; V gene: TRBV7-8; CDR3 protein: CASSSTTSGRLQYF; CDR3 DNA: TGTGCCAGCAGTTCCACGACTAGCGGGAGGTTGCAGTACTTC
D gene: NA; J gene: TRBJ2-7; clone size: few; V gene: TRBV11-2; CDR3 protein: CASSLDSGEALSYEQYF; CDR3 DNA: TGTGCCAGCAGCTTAGATAGCGGTGAGGCGCTCTCCTACGAGCAGTACTTC
D gene: NA; J gene: TRBJ2-5; clone size: few; V gene: TRBV7-9; CDR3 protein: CASTSVQETQYF; CDR3 DNA: TGTGCCAGCACGAGTGTCCAAGAGACCCAGTACTTC
D gene: TRBD1; J gene: TRBJ1-2; clone size: few; V gene: TRBV6-5; CDR3 protein: CASSYWTGPGANYGYTF; CDR3 DNA: TGTGCCAGCAGTTACTGGACAGGGCCAGGGGCTAACTATGGCTACACCTTC
D gene: TRBD1; J gene: TRBJ2-7; clone size: many; V gene: TRBV19; CDR3 protein: CASRTGGSKQYF; CDR3 DNA: TGTGCCAGCAGGACAGGGGGTAGCAAGCAGTACTTC
D gene: NA; J gene: TRBJ2-2; clone size: few; V gene: TRBV7-2; CDR3 protein: CASSPDGAGELFF; CDR3 DNA: TGTGCCAGCAGCCCGGACGGAGCCGGGGAGCTGTTTTTT
D gene: TRBD1; J gene: TRBJ2-6; clone size: few; V gene: TRBV5-5; CDR3 protein: CASSPQGKANVLTF; CDR3 DNA: TGTGCCAGCAGCCCACAGGGGAAGGCCAACGTCCTGACTTTC
D gene: TRBD2; J gene: TRBJ2-1; clone size: NA; V gene: TRBV7-3; CDR3 protein: CASSLRAGGAVQSEQFF; CDR3 DNA: TGTGCCAGCAGCTTAAGGGCGGGAGGGGCAGTACAAAGTGAGCAGTTCTTC
D gene: NA; J gene: TRBJ2-6; clone size: NA; V gene: TRBV19; CDR3 protein: CASHEGVSGANVLTF; CDR3 DNA: TGTGCCAGCCACGAAGGGGTCTCTGGGGCCAACGTCCTGACTTTC
D gene: NA; J gene: TRBJ2-1; clone size: NA; V gene: TRBV20-1; CDR3 protein: CSAGRAGPYNEQFF; CDR3 DNA: TGCAGTGCCGGGCGGGCCGGTCCCTACAATGAGCAGTTCTTC
D gene: NA; J gene: TRBJ2-2; clone size: few; V gene: TRBV6-1; CDR3 protein: CASSERAKTGELFF; CDR3 DNA: TGTGCCAGCAGTGAAAGGGCCAAGACCGGGGAGCTGTTTTTT
D gene: TRBD2; J gene: TRBJ2-7; clone size: many; V gene: TRBV30; CDR3 protein: CAWRDGTSDEQYF; CDR3 DNA: TGTGCCTGGAGGGACGGGACTAGCGACGAGCAGTACTTC
D gene: TRBD2; J gene: TRBJ2-7; clone size: many; V gene: TRBV5-1; CDR3 protein: CASSEREGLYEQYF; CDR3 DNA: TGCGCCAGCAGCGAGCGGGAGGGTTTGTACGAGCAGTACTTC
D gene: TRBD1; J gene: TRBJ1-1; clone size: NA; V gene: TRBV11-2; CDR3 protein: CASSRSTGGNTEAFF; CDR3 DNA: TGTGCCAGCAGCCGGTCGACAGGGGGGAACACTGAAGCTTTCTTT